This is a list of T cell receptor beta chains from one sample in a study of post-analysis software for immune sequencing data. TCRdb itself ran the PCR reads through MiXCR, one entry per CDR3 protein. Altogether under 650,000 distinct CDR3 sequences are present, roughly 40% being singletons, with the ten largest covering more than 1.5%. Specimen: blood. These receptors were taken from a girl aged 5 to 17 with multiple sclerosis. Both conserved end residues are part of each CDR3. The D gene is left open where the match is weak. Only part of the rows carry a size: once, few, many, or a class if the clone is expanded.

TRBD2	TRBV12-3/TRBV12-4	.	TRBJ2-1	TGTGCCAGCAGGCGGACTAGCGGGATCTACAATGAGCAGTTCTTC	CASRRTSGIYNEQFF
.	TRBV2	.	TRBJ1-5	TGTGCCAGCAGTGTGGGCAGGGTGGGCAATCAGCCCCAGCATTTT	CASSVGRVGNQPQHF
.	TRBV5-1	.	TRBJ1-2	TGCGCCAGCAGCTCCGGGAACAACTATGGCTACACCTTC	CASSSGNNYGYTF
.	TRBV11-2	few	TRBJ2-1	TGTGCCAGCAGTTCTCAGTTCTTC	CASSSQFF
.	TRBV12-3/TRBV12-4	many	TRBJ1-1	TGTGCCAGCAGTTCCAGGGGTGAAGCTTTCTTT	CASSSRGEAFF
.	TRBV18	.	TRBJ2-5	TGTGCCAGCTCACCACGCGGAGGGACGGAGACCCAGTACTTC	CASSPRGGTETQYF
TRBD1	TRBV12-3/TRBV12-4	.	TRBJ2-7	TGTGCCAGCAGCCCTATGGGACAGATTTACGAGCAGTACTTC	CASSPMGQIYEQYF
.	TRBV7-9	.	TRBJ1-2	TGTGCCACCCCAACGGGCAGGAACTATGGCTACACCTTC	CATPTGRNYGYTF
.	TRBV29-1	.	TRBJ2-1	TGCAGCGTTACCGGGCCTTTCGACAATGAGCAGTTCTTC	CSVTGPFDNEQFF
TRBD1	TRBV12-3/TRBV12-4	.	TRBJ1-2	TGTGCCAGCAGTCCACTTCAAACAGGGGGAAATGGCTACACCTTC	CASSPLQTGGNGYTF
.	TRBV4-1	few	TRBJ1-1	TGCGCCAGCAGCCAAACCCCACAAATTATTTTGACTGAAGCTTTCTTT	CASSQTPQIILTEAFF
TRBD2	TRBV20-1	.	TRBJ2-3	TGCAGTGCGACCGGGACTAGCGGGGTAGATACGCAGTATTTT	CSATGTSGVDTQYF
TRBD1	TRBV29-1	.	TRBJ2-1	TGCAGCGTTCCGGGACAGGGGCCACGATACAATGAGCAGTTCTTC	CSVPGQGPRYNEQFF
.	TRBV5-1	.	TRBJ2-2	TGCGCCAGCAGCCCGACCATGGGTTACACCGGGGAGCTGTTTTTT	CASSPTMGYTGELFF
TRBD2	TRBV14	few	TRBJ2-7	TGTGCCAGCAGGTGGGGGGGAACCTACGAGCAGTACTTC	CASRWGGTYEQYF
.	TRBV30	once	TRBJ2-1	TGTGCCTGGAGTGTACGGGGAAATGAGCAGTTCTTC	CAWSVRGNEQFF
TRBD1	TRBV3-1	.	TRBJ1-1	TGTGCCTGCAGCCCCGGGACAGGGGGCGCTAGTTTCTTT	CACSPGTGGASFF
.	TRBV29-1	.	TRBJ2-5	TGCAGCGTTGAGGGCATCAGGGATCAAGAGACCCAGTACTTC	CSVEGIRDQETQYF
TRBD1	TRBV2	once	TRBJ1-5	TGTGCCAGCAGTGAACCGGACAGGGGAACTCGCAATCAGCCCCAGCATTTT	CASSEPDRGTRNQPQHF
.	TRBV4-1	.	TRBJ2-5	TGCGCCAGCAGCCAACGGCCCAGGGGGGCCGAACAAGAGGCCCAGTACTTC	CASSQRPRGAEQEAQYF
TRBD2	TRBV29-1	few	TRBJ2-5	TGCAGCGCCCCGGGGGGTGGACAAGAGACCCAGTACTTC	CSAPGGGQETQYF
TRBD2	TRBV20-1	.	TRBJ2-1	TGCAGTGCTAGGTTTATCAAGGGACTAGCGGGAGGGCCGGGGGACAATGAGCAGTTCTTC	CSARFIKGLAGGPGDNEQFF
TRBD2	TRBV29-1	.	TRBJ2-3	TGCAGCGTTGAAGGGGATCGCCTAGCGGGGGGGAGATACGCAGATACGCAGTATTTT	CSVEGDRLAGGRYADTQYF
.	TRBV20-1	few	TRBJ2-7	TGCAGTGCTAGTTCCCGGGACCTCAATCCGCTTAGCTCCTACGAGCAGTACTTC	CSASSRDLNPLSSYEQYF
.	TRBV6-2/TRBV6-3	.	TRBJ2-7	TGTGCCAGCGGGGACCGATCCTACGAGCAGTACTTC	CASGDRSYEQYF
.	TRBV28	.	TRBJ2-3	TGTGCCAGCAGTTCCGGGACTTCCGCCTATACGCAGTATTTT	CASSSGTSAYTQYF
.	TRBV20-1	.	TRBJ2-7	TGCAGTGCTCGTGACAGAAACCAATACTACGAGCAGTACTTC	CSARDRNQYYEQYF
.	TRBV4-2	.	TRBJ1-5	TGTGCCAGCAGCCAACTGCTCTCGGGGCTCGGCCAGCCCCAGCATTTT	CASSQLLSGLGQPQHF
TRBD1	TRBV6-5	.	TRBJ2-2	TGTGCCAGCAGGCGTAAGGGACAGGGACTCACCGGGGAGCTGTTTTTT	CASRRKGQGLTGELFF
.	TRBV12-3/TRBV12-4	.	TRBJ1-1	TGTGCCAGCAGACTCGGGGTTGAAGCTTTCTTT	CASRLGVEAFF
.	TRBV6-1	.	TRBJ1-2	TGTGCCAGCAGTGAAGACAGATACTATGGCTACACCTTC	CASSEDRYYGYTF
.	TRBV20-1	.	TRBJ1-1	TGCAGTGCTAGAGATCTAGAGGGCCCGAACACTGAAGCTTTCTTT	CSARDLEGPNTEAFF
TRBD1	TRBV6-1	.	TRBJ1-4	TGTGCCAGCACTCCGGGACAGGGGAAAAATGAAAAACTGTTTTTT	CASTPGQGKNEKLFF
TRBD2	TRBV4-2	few	TRBJ2-1	TGTGCCAGCAGCCAAGGTGGGACTACCTACAATGAGCAGTTCTTC	CASSQGGTTYNEQFF
TRBD2	TRBV24-1	.	TRBJ2-3	TGTGCCACCAGTGACCGAAGAGGGGTAGCGGGAGTTACAGATACGCAGTATTTT	CATSDRRGVAGVTDTQYF
TRBD2	TRBV12-3/TRBV12-4	few	TRBJ2-3	TGTGCCAGCAGCCCCTGGCGACTAGCGGGAGGCAGCCTGGTAGATACGCAGTATTTT	CASSPWRLAGGSLVDTQYF
TRBD2	TRBV30	.	TRBJ2-3	TGTGCCTGGAGTTATTGGGCGGGGGGAGCGACAGATACGCAGTATTTT	CAWSYWAGGATDTQYF
TRBD1	TRBV4-1	.	TRBJ2-3	TGCGCCAGCAGCCATCCCAGGGACAGTAGCACAGATACGCAGTATTTT	CASSHPRDSSTDTQYF
TRBD2	TRBV12-3/TRBV12-4	few	TRBJ2-5	TGTGCCAGCAGTTTTGTCCCGGGGGGGAAGGAGGAGACCCAGTACTTC	CASSFVPGGKEETQYF
.	TRBV7-2	.	TRBJ2-1	TGTGCCAGCAGCTTAGAATACATGGAGCAGTTCTTC	CASSLEYMEQFF